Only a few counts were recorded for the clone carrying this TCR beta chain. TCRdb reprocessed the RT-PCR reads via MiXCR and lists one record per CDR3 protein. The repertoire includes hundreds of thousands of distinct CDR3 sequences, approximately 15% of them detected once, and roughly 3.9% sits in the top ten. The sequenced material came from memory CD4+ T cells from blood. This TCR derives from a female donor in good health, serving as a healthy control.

CDR3 loop: CASSFLRGSYNEQFF. DNA of the CDR3: TGTGCCAGCAGCTTTTTGCGGGGGTCCTACAATGAGCAGTTCTTC. This chain joins TRBV7-2 and TRBJ2-1; 7 bases are shared with TRBD2. The V gene end was trimmed by 3 bases and the J gene end by 1 base; junction bases not matched to a gene: 3. Germline V gene data show CDR1 as SGHTA and CDR2 as FQGNSA. This CDR3 is 15 amino acids long.